This T cell receptor beta chain was found in a study of blood T cell repertoires in COVID-19. At the level of the study: The United States, Italy and Spain provided the acute and convalescent COVID-19 samples.

Per the authors' pipeline: Estimated nucleated cell counts came from reference gene primer amplification. Libraries were prepared by immunoSEQ multiplex PCR; TCRdb keeps only in-frame clonotypes and omits some of them. For V, J and clone size, that table is used; D and trimming come from the DNA. The table lists some 190,000 clones, 89% of them singletons. V shed 3 bases and J 5 bases; nucleotides not matched to a gene: 11. Germline V lookup: CDR1 SGHTA, CDR2 FQGNSA. The CDR3 has 16 amino acids. The V and J genes are TRBV7-2 and TRBJ2-5; 8 bases map to TRBD2. The sequence was collected from a woman aged 40-49 years with acute COVID-19. The source material was PBMCs or T cells enriched from blood (not recorded which). CDR3 sequence: CASSFGRGGRDETQYF. DNA of the CDR3: TGTGCCAGCAGCTTTGGGCGCGGGGGGAGGGATGAGACCCAGTACTTC.